The T cell receptor (beta chain) under discussion was sequenced for a study of blood T cell repertoires in COVID-19. Study in general: Some COVID-19 samples were acute and others convalescent; all came from the United States, Italy and Spain. Sources were T cells, B-cell-depleted T cells, or PBMCs; the material itself was cDNA or gDNA.

This clone appeared a single time. V lost 4 bases and J lost 2, with 12 bases in between. Germline V lookup: CDR1 SGHTA, CDR2 FQGNSA. The CDR3 consists of 15 residues. As handled by the study authors: How many nucleated cells were present was estimated from reference gene primer amplification. The method was immunoSEQ multiplex PCR; TCRdb's version includes in-frame clones alone and lacks a portion of them. V and J calls and clone size are those listed in that table; D and trimming were worked out from the DNA. The table lists about 87,000 clones, 80% of them singletons, with 16% in the top ten. V usage is TRBV7-2 and J usage is TRBJ1-5, with a possible D match to TRBD1 (6 bases). The sample consisted of peripheral blood. The receptor was isolated from a woman older than 75 with active or convalescent COVID-19. DNA for the CDR3: TGTGCCAGCAGCTCCAGGGGTGATGGCAATCAGCCCCAGCATTTT. Translation: CASSSRGDGNQPQHF. The full variable domain, its missing parts supplied by reference TRBV7-2 and TRBJ1-5, is GAGVSQSPSNKVTEKGKDVELRCDPISGHTALYWYRQSLGQGLEFLIYFQGNSAPDKSGLPSDRFSAERTGGSVSTLTIQRTQQEDSAVYLCASSSRGDGNQPQHFGDGTRLSIL.